This entry lists 22 T cell receptor beta chains sequenced from one sample in a study of OX40 agonist ivuxolimab in advanced cancers. The method was immunoSEQ multiplex PCR; TCRdb's version includes in-frame clones alone and lacks a portion of them. The sample lists tens of thousands of clones; 83% were seen once. Sequenced material: CD4+ or CD8+ T cells sorted from blood, taken in a trial of the OX40 agonist ivuxolimab. The receptor set was obtained from an adult with an advanced solid tumor such as melanoma, head and neck, liver or kidney cancer.

The rearrangement joins TRBV5-1 to TRBJ2-3; no definite D call. The V end was cut by 4 bases, the J end by 6 bases, with 15 bases between. The CDR3 spans 14 residues. Germline V gives CDR1 SGHRS, CDR2 YFSETQ. The CDR3 DNA is TGCGCCAGCAGCCCATCCCCAACCGGGGATACGCAGTATTTT. This translates into CASSPSPTGDTQYF.

The J gene is TRBJ1-6, the V gene TRBV6-5, with 7 bases matching TRBD1. Germline V gene sequence: CDR1 MNHEY, CDR2 SVGAGI. With V trimmed by 6 bases and J by 7 bases, 9 bases remained unmatched. CDR3 length: 15 residues. CDR3 in amino acids: CASREMGQPNSPLHF. As DNA, the CDR3 is TGTGCCAGCAGGGAGATGGGACAGCCCAATTCACCCCTCCACTTT.

This clone was observed a single time. The chain is built from TRBV4-2 and TRBJ2-5, with TRBD1 matching over 7 bases. There are 16 residues in the CDR3. V was pared by 0 bases and J by 1 base, with 5 bases of the junction left unmatched. In germline, CDR1 is LGHNA, CDR2 YNFKEQ. CDR3 in DNA: TGTGCCAGCAGCCAAGATCCTGGGACAGTCCAAGAGACCCAGTACTTC. It translates to CASSQDPGTVQETQYF.

The chain uses TRBV5-6 and TRBJ2-5, with D unresolved. The CDR3 totals 12 residues. V was clipped by 5 bases and J by 2 bases, with 7 bases between them. Germline V CDR1 and CDR2: SGHDT, YYEEEE. This chain's CDR3 is CASSGSQETQYF. DNA for the CDR3: TGTGCCAGCAGTGGCAGTCAAGAGACCCAGTACTTC.

The V gene is TRBV10-2, the J gene TRBJ2-3; 11 bases map to TRBD1. The junction had 7 bases not matched to a gene; V was cut back by 7 bases and J by 4 bases. The CDR3 consists of 15 residues. Germline V gene lookup returns CDR1 WSHSY and CDR2 SAAADI. This CDR3 is CASTPGQGASDTQYF. CDR3 coding DNA: TGCGCCAGCACCCCTGGACAGGGGGCCTCAGATACGCAGTATTTT.

The V call is TRBV5-8, the J call TRBJ1-2; D gene unclear. Germline loops: CDR1 SGHTS, CDR2 YDEGEE. Trimming took 1 base from V and 8 from J, leaving 12 bases between them. The CDR3 covers 13 residues. The DNA of the CDR3 is TGTGCCAGCAGCTTGAGAGGGCCGCGAGGCTACACCTTC. It codes for CASSLRGPRGYTF.

This clone was found once. The rearrangement joins TRBV7-6 to TRBJ2-3; D assignment may be TRBD1 or TRBD2 (6 bases each). Germline CDR1 reads SGHVS; CDR2 reads FNYEAQ. This CDR3 has 16 residues. Trimming shortened V by 4 bases and J by 4 bases, and 18 bases separated the two germline ends. CDR3 loop: CASSSLVGGQPDTQYF. The CDR3 DNA sequence: TGTGCCAGCAGCTCTCTCGTGGGGGGACAACCAGATACGCAGTATTTT.

The gene calls are TRBV18 and TRBJ2-3; 8 positions agree with TRBD2. CDR1 is KGHSH, CDR2 LQKENI, per germline. V gave up 1 base and J gave up 3 bases; unmatched junction bases: 9. The CDR3 totals 17 residues. CDR3 bases: TGTGCCAGCTCACCACGTTCGCGGGGGGCTGGGACAGATACGCAGTATTTT. Its translation is CASSPRSRGAGTDTQYF.

The chain joins TRBV6-6 to TRBJ1-5; a weak D match, TRBD1 (5 bases). The CDR3 runs to 15 residues. The V gene's germline CDR1 is MNHNY and CDR2 SVGAGI (reference sequence). CDR3 loop: CTTTGGVGNFQPQHF. DNA of the CDR3: TGTACCACCACTGGGGGGGTGGGGAATTTTCAGCCCCAGCATTTT.

The chain's CDR3 is CASRPFRDSHEQYF. The CDR3 DNA reads as TGTGCCAGTAGACCATTTCGAGACAGCCACGAGCAGTACTTC. The chain carries TRBV19 and TRBJ2-7; D is possibly TRBD1 (5 bases). With 6 bases removed from V and 5 bases from J, the gap between germline ends came to 17 bases. This CDR3 comprises 14 residues. The V gene's germline CDR1 is LNHDA and CDR2 SQIVND (reference sequence).

V usage is TRBV4-2 and J usage is TRBJ2-2; 10 nucleotides align to TRBD2. Per germline, CDR1 LGHNA and CDR2 YNFKEQ. The V segment lost 4 bases and the J segment 3 bases; nucleotides outside the gene matches: 11. CDR3 length equals 18 residues. CDR3 coding DNA: TGTGCCAGCAGCCTTACGAGCGGGGGGGCCAGGGACACCGGGGAGCTGTTTTTT. It yields the protein CASSLTSGGARDTGELFF.

The rearrangement uses TRBV7-8 and TRBJ1-1; tentative D call: TRBD1 (5 bases). V lost 3 bases, J lost 5 bases, and 13 bases lay in between. Germline V gene data show CDR1 as SGHVS and CDR2 as FQNEAQ. The CDR3 extends over 14 amino acids. Here the CDR3 reads CASSFGGGGTEAFF. CDR3 nucleotide sequence: TGTGCCAGCAGCTTCGGCGGGGGAGGGACTGAAGCTTTCTTT.

The chain is built from TRBV25-1 and TRBJ1-6; D not resolved. V gave up 1 base and J gave up 7 bases, with 14 bases separating them. This CDR3 region has 16 residues. Looked up from germline, CDR1 is MGHDK and CDR2 is SYGVNS. DNA of the CDR3: TGTGCCAGCAGTGAATTAGGCGGGAGTGGGAATTCACCCCTCCACTTT. It translates to CASSELGGSGNSPLHF.

The V and J genes are TRBV7-6 and TRBJ2-3; D gene uncertain. V shed 1 base and J shed 3 bases, with 14 bases lying between them. CDR3 length: 16 amino acids. CDR1 is SGHVS and CDR2 is FNYEAQ in the germline V gene. DNA for the CDR3: TGTGCCAGCAGCTTAGAGGGCCGTATGGGGACAGATACGCAGTATTTT. Translation: CASSLEGRMGTDTQYF. The whole variable domain, remainder taken from reference TRBV7-6 and TRBJ2-3, is GAGVSQSPRYKVTKRGQDVALRCDPISGHVSLYWYRQALGQGPEFLTYFNYEAQQDKSGLPNDRFSAERPEGSISTLTIQRTEQRDSAMYRCASSLEGRMGTDTQYFGPGTRLTVL.

The chain couples TRBV5-1 to TRBJ2-3, with unresolved D. V lost 0 bases, J lost 0 bases, and 17 bases lay in between. The CDR3 has 18 residues. Germline CDR1 is SGHRS and CDR2 is YFSETQ. CDR3 nucleotide sequence: TGCGCCAGCAGCTTGGCCAGTATAGGTGCAACTAGCACAGATACGCAGTATTTT. Translated: CASSLASIGATSTDTQYF.

V gene TRBV5-4 combines with J gene TRBJ2-2; D is unclear. CDR1 and CDR2 from the germline V gene are SGHNT and YYREEE (reference sequence). The V and J ends lost 10 bases and 6 bases respectively, with 16 bases between them. The length of the CDR3 is 13 residues. The CDR3 DNA reads TGTGCCTCTCGCGCGGTTCAGGCCGGGGAGCTGTTTTTT. Translating it yields CASRAVQAGELFF. The entire variable domain, with the rest obtained from reference TRBV5-4 and TRBJ2-2, is as follows: ETGVTQSPTHLIKTRGQQVTLRCSSQSGHNTVSWYQQALGQGPQFIFQYYREEENGRGNFPPRFSGLQFPNYSSELNVNALELDDSALYLCASRAVQAGELFFGEGSRLTVL.

V usage is TRBV7-6 and J usage is TRBJ2-3, with TRBD2 matching over 11 bases. Trimming cost V 6 bases and J 0 bases; bases outside gene matches: 11. CDR3 size: 18 residues. Germline CDR1 SGHVS, CDR2 FNYEAQ. The DNA of the CDR3 is TGTGCCAGCAGGCCGGGGGTAGCGGGGGGGCCTAGCACAGATACGCAGTATTTT. The encoded protein is CASRPGVAGGPSTDTQYF. Filled out from reference TRBV7-6 and TRBJ2-3, the complete variable domain reads GAGVSQSPRYKVTKRGQDVALRCDPISGHVSLYWYRQALGQGPEFLTYFNYEAQQDKSGLPNDRFSAERPEGSISTLTIQRTEQRDSAMYRCASRPGVAGGPSTDTQYFGPGTRLTVL.

The CDR3 loop is CASLTGPETQYF. CDR3 sequence (DNA): TGTGCCAGCCTGACAGGGCCAGAGACCCAGTACTTC. The chain couples TRBV6-1 to TRBJ2-5; 7 positions match TRBD1. The CDR3 extends over 12 amino acids. V lost 8 bases and J lost 4; bases outside the gene matches: 4. Germline values: CDR1 MNHNS, CDR2 SASEGT.

V usage is TRBV6-6 and J usage is TRBJ2-5; weak D call: TRBD2 (5 bases). CDR1 and CDR2 from the germline V gene are MNHNY and SVGAGI (reference sequence). V shed 8 bases and J shed 5 bases, with 9 bases lying between them. This CDR3 region has 11 residues. CDR3 sequence: CASVRGETQYF. CDR3 sequence (DNA): TGTGCCAGCGTTCGCGGGGAGACCCAGTACTTC.

The rearrangement links TRBV19 to TRBJ2-5; no definite D call. V shed 4 bases and J shed 2 bases, with 11 bases lying between them. The CDR3 covers 14 residues. The germline gives CDR1 LNHDA, CDR2 SQIVND (reference sequence). Here the CDR3 DNA reads TGTGCCAGTAGTAACCAAAGAGGACAAGAGACCCAGTACTTC. Translating gives CASSNQRGQETQYF.

This chain uses TRBV5-8 with TRBJ1-3, with D perhaps matching TRBD1 (5 bases). Per the germline V gene, CDR1 is SGHTS and CDR2 is YDEGEE. This CDR3 spans 15 amino acids. V gave up 4 bases and J gave up 4 bases, with 15 bases separating them. CDR3 sequence reads: CASSAGTRGGNTIYF. The CDR3 DNA reads as TGTGCCAGCAGCGCAGGGACGAGAGGGGGAAACACCATATATTTT.

V gene TRBV27 combines with J gene TRBJ2-7; D uncertain. There are 14 residues in the CDR3. Per the germline V gene, CDR1 is MNHEY and CDR2 is SMNVEV (reference sequence). V lost 4 bases and J 3 bases, leaving 13 bases between the germline ends. CDR3 in amino acids: CASSSPGRHYEQYF. The CDR3, as DNA: TGTGCCAGCAGTTCCCCAGGACGACACTACGAGCAGTACTTC.